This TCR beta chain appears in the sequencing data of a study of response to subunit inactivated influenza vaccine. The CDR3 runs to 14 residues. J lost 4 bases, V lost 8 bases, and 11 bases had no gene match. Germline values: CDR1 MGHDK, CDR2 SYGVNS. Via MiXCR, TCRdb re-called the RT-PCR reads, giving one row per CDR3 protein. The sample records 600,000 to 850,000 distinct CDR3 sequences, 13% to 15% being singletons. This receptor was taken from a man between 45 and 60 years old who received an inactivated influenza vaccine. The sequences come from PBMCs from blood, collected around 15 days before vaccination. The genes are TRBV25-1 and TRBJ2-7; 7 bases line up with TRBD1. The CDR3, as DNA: TGTGCCAGCTCCCCCGAGACAGGGATGTACGAGCAGTACTTC. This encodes CASSPETGMYEQYF.